Below are 8 T cell receptor beta chains sequenced from a single sample in a study of T-cell memory formation after mild COVID-19. TCRdb re-analysed the 5' RACE reads in MiXCR, keeping a single row per CDR3 protein. The profile shows a few hundred thousand distinct CDR3 sequences, approximately 14% of them singletons. Source material: PBMCs or a T cell subset sorted from them (not recorded which). These receptors were collected from a man between 18 and 29 years old who had mild COVID-19 (a few samples of this study predate the infection). Cell type and time point are not known.

In its sample, this clonotype was seen many times. The chain uses TRBV5-1 and TRBJ2-1, with TRBD2 matching 14 bases. V lost 6 bases to trimming and J lost 8 bases; unmatched junction nucleotides: 13. The CDR3 has 17 residues. Germline CDR1 SGHRS, CDR2 YFSETQ. This CDR3 reads CASTGLAGAHSGDEQFF. CDR3 bases: TGCGCCAGCACGGGACTAGCGGGGGCCCATTCCGGAGATGAGCAGTTCTTC. The complete variable domain, with remaining parts taken from reference TRBV5-1 and TRBJ2-1, reads KAGVTQTPRYLIKTRGQQVTLSCSPISGHRSVSWYQQTPGQGLQFLFEYFSETQRNKGNFPGRFSGRQFSNSRSEMNVSTLELGDSALYLCASTGLAGAHSGDEQFFGPGTRLTVL.

This clonotype has more than one count but fewer than ten. The genes are TRBV29-1 and TRBJ2-3; D is ambiguous. This CDR3 has 13 residues. Germline V gene lookup returns CDR1 SQVTM and CDR2 ANQGSEA. Deletions cut 1 base from V and 1 base from J, with 6 bases between. This CDR3 reads CSVEAARTDTQYF. The CDR3 DNA reads TGCAGCGTTGAAGCCGCTCGCACAGATACGCAGTATTTT.

This clonotype showed up just a few times. This sequence joins TRBV20-1 and TRBJ2-7, with 8 bases fitting TRBD1. The V gene's germline CDR1 is DFQATT and CDR2 SNEGSKA (reference sequence). The CDR3 is made up of 13 amino acids. Trimming removed 3 bases from V and 2 bases from J; junction bases left unmatched: 3. CDR3 protein: CSARGDRPYEQYV. The CDR3 nucleotides are TGCAGTGCTAGGGGGGACAGGCCCTACGAGCAGTACGTC.

The chain's CDR3 is CASSIFQWAEAFF. The CDR3 DNA follows: TGTGCCAGTAGTATATTTCAGTGGGCTGAAGCTTTCTTT. The chain is built from TRBV19 and TRBJ1-1; no firm D call. CDR1 is LNHDA, CDR2 SQIVND, per germline (reference sequence). The CDR3 is 13 residues long. Trimming shortened V by 2 bases and J by 6 bases, and 10 bases separated the two germline ends.

This clonotype was picked up a small number of times. The J gene is TRBJ1-1, the V gene TRBV20-1; possible D gene TRBD1, 5 bases. Trimming pared 2 bases from V and 11 bases from J, leaving 12 bases between. Germline values: CDR1 DFQATT, CDR2 SNEGSKA (reference sequence). The CDR3 sequence is 11 residues long. The CDR3 DNA reads TGCAGTGCTAGAAGGCAGGGAAAGGCTTTCTTT. Encoded protein: CSARRQGKAFF.

This chain links TRBV29-1 with TRBJ1-2; 7 bases align to TRBD1. Germline loops: CDR1 SQVTM, CDR2 ANQGSEA. The CDR3 has 12 amino acids. V dropped 4 bases and J dropped 5; count of bases not matched to a gene: 4. The CDR3 loop is CSVGGQLYGYTF. The CDR3 nucleotides are TGCAGCGTTGGGGGACAGTTATATGGCTACACCTTC.

There are many counts of this clonotype. The gene calls are TRBV29-1 and TRBJ2-2, with 8 bases matching TRBD2. Germline assignment: CDR1 SQVTM and CDR2 ANQGSEA. The J segment lost 5 bases and the V segment lost 0 bases, leaving 5 bases of the junction unmatched. CDR3 length: 15 residues. The CDR3, as DNA: TGCAGCGTTGAAGACGGACGGGGGGGGACCGGGGAGCTGTTTTTT. Its translation: CSVEDGRGGTGELFF.

This clonotype was seen a handful of times. This chain connects TRBV6-5 to TRBJ2-7; TRBD2 agrees at 8 bases. Germline V gene sequence: CDR1 MNHEY, CDR2 SVGAGI. J lost 4 bases, V lost 0 bases, and 5 bases had no gene match. The CDR3 sequence is 15 residues long. CDR3: CASSYSREEEYEQYV. In DNA, the CDR3 is TGTGCCAGCAGTTACTCGCGGGAGGAAGAGTACGAGCAGTACGTC.